The 26 T cell receptor beta chains given below trace back to one sample, sequenced in a study of cytomegalovirus exposure and HLA in healthy donors listed by TCRdb under 2017. Libraries were prepared through the immunoSEQ multiplex PCR assay. Here the immuneACCESS table is served through TCRdb, limited to in-frame sequences with V and J called. Missing clones are a known gap in these copies; in checked studies unresolved V genes cover under half, and the rest lacks a known reason. For this sample there are some 140,000 clones; roughly nine tenths appear just once. The top ten clonotypes cover less than 3% of the sample. Sequencing used PBMCs. The receptors were sampled from a man aged 18-30 years in good health and CMV-seronegative.

For the CDR3, the DNA is TGTGCCAGCAGTGAGGAGGCCCCCTGGAGCAATCAGCCCCAGCATTTT. It is translated as CASSEEAPWSNQPQHF. This rearrangement joins TRBV6-1 to TRBJ1-5, with D unclear. V was shortened by 3 bases and J by 1 base, with 13 bases between the two germline ends. The CDR3 consists of 16 residues. Per the germline V gene, CDR1 is MNHNS and CDR2 is SASEGT.

The chain is built from TRBV4-3 and TRBJ1-4; 8 positions agree with TRBD1. J gave up 3 bases and V 0 bases, and 9 bases lay outside the gene matches. The CDR3 covers 18 residues. The germline V gene has CDR1 LGHNA and CDR2 YSLEER. CDR3 in amino acids: CASSQDSGGAKPNEKLFF. CDR3 DNA: TGCGCCAGCAGCCAAGACTCAGGGGGCGCAAAACCTAATGAAAAACTGTTTTTT.

The chain joins TRBV5-1 to TRBJ2-6, with 8 nucleotides matching TRBD1. V trimming: 5 bases; J trimming: 0 bases; junction bases outside the gene matches: 13. Germline V CDR1 and CDR2: SGHRS, YFSETQ. The CDR3 sequence is 19 residues long. This CDR3 reads CASRPPGGQGYSGANVLTF. The CDR3 coding sequence is TGCGCCAGCAGGCCCCCAGGCGGACAGGGATACTCTGGGGCCAACGTCCTGACTTTC.

V gene TRBV27 combines with J gene TRBJ2-7; D might be TRBD2 (5 bases). Trimming removed 5 bases at V and 7 bases at J, with 12 bases between. Looked up from germline, CDR1 is MNHEY and CDR2 is SMNVEV (reference sequence). This CDR3 has 12 amino acids. CDR3 DNA: TGTGCCAGCAGTCGATCGGGGTTTGAGCAGTACTTC. Protein sequence: CASSRSGFEQYF.

V gene TRBV6-5 combines with J gene TRBJ2-7; D perhaps matches TRBD1 (5 bases). V was cut by 0 bases and J by 2 bases, with 5 bases left in between. CDR3 length: 13 residues. Looked up from germline, CDR1 is MNHEY and CDR2 is SVGAGI. CDR3 nucleotide sequence: TGTGCCAGCAGTTACTCGGACACCTACGAGCAGTACTTC. The encoded protein is CASSYSDTYEQYF.

The J gene is TRBJ1-6, the V gene TRBV2; a possible D gene is TRBD1 (5 bases). Germline V gives CDR1 SNHLY, CDR2 FYNNEI. CDR3 length equals 14 residues. With 7 bases removed from V and 7 bases from J, the gap between germline ends came to 14 bases. The DNA for the CDR3 is TGTGCCAGCAAAGAGTTTGGGGGGAATTCACCCCTCCACTTT. Encoded protein: CASKEFGGNSPLHF.

The chain links TRBV4-3 to TRBJ1-2; D ambiguous. The CDR3 length is 14 residues. CDR1 LGHNA and CDR2 YSLEER come from the germline V gene. Trimming stripped 1 base from V and 2 bases from J, with 8 bases between. CDR3 DNA sequence: TGCGCCAGCAGCCAAGGTGGAGGGAACTATGGCTACACCTTC. This codes for CASSQGGGNYGYTF.

The V call is TRBV6-6, the J call TRBJ2-3; 9 positions agree with TRBD2. The CDR3 extends over 15 amino acids. Per the germline V gene, CDR1 is MNHNY and CDR2 is SVGAGI (reference sequence). Germline trimming cut 3 bases from V and 6 bases from J; bases unmatched to any gene: 7. The CDR3 DNA is TGTGCCAGCAGTTATATGGCGGGGGGGCTTGATACGCAGTATTTT. It translates to CASSYMAGGLDTQYF.

V usage is TRBV7-8 and J usage is TRBJ2-1, with 8 bases matching TRBD2. This CDR3 spans 17 amino acids. The germline gives CDR1 SGHVS, CDR2 FQNEAQ. V shed 1 base, J shed 5 bases, and the junction held 10 bases outside the gene matches. In DNA, the CDR3 is TGTGCCAGCAGCTTAGGATCACGGGAGGGGGAGAACAATGAGCAGTTCTTC. Residues: CASSLGSREGENNEQFF. Complete variable domain (other parts from reference TRBV7-8 and TRBJ2-1): GAGVSQSPRYKVAKRGQDVALRCDPISGHVSLFWYQQALGQGPEFLTYFQNEAQLDKSGLPSDRFFAERPEGSVSTLKIQRTQQEDSAVYLCASSLGSREGENNEQFFGPGTRLTVL.

The chain links TRBV10-2 to TRBJ1-3; D call uncertain. This CDR3 spans 13 amino acids. V lost 3 bases and J 2 bases, leaving 5 bases between the germline ends. The germline gives CDR1 WSHSY, CDR2 SAAADI. DNA of the CDR3: TGCGCCAGCAGTGACCAGGCTGGAAACACCATATATTTT. As protein: CASSDQAGNTIYF.

This chain joins TRBV5-1 and TRBJ1-5; perhaps TRBD1 as D (6 bases). The CDR3 has 17 amino acids. V gave up 0 bases and J gave up 1 base, with 14 bases separating them. Germline CDR1 reads SGHRS; CDR2 reads YFSETQ. CDR3 loop: CASSLEQGFASNQPQHF. CDR3 bases: TGCGCCAGCAGCTTGGAACAGGGCTTTGCGAGCAATCAGCCCCAGCATTTT.

CDR3 protein: CASSFSRQTGSYTF. CDR3 DNA: TGTGCCAGCAGCTTCTCTCGTCAGACAGGGAGCTACACCTTC. The chain employs TRBV7-2 and TRBJ1-2; the match to TRBD1 covers 7 bases. The CDR3 has 14 amino acids. J gave up 9 bases and V 3 bases, and 10 bases lay outside the gene matches. Germline values: CDR1 SGHTA, CDR2 FQGNSA.

This clone was counted a few times. The V gene is TRBV5-6, the J gene TRBJ1-2, with 7 bases that match TRBD1. The CDR3 totals 13 residues. V shed 4 bases, J shed 6 bases, and the junction held 6 bases outside the gene matches. Germline CDR1 is SGHDT and CDR2 is YYEEEE. The CDR3 DNA follows: TGTGCCAGCAGCCAGACAGGGTACAATGGCTACACCTTC. Its translation is CASSQTGYNGYTF.

The CDR3 nucleotides read TGTGCCAGCAAAACCACGCAGCCACTAGCTACCACCGGGGAGCTGTTTTTT. Translated: CASKTTQPLATTGELFF. The chain employs TRBV27 and TRBJ2-2; a possible D gene is TRBD2 (6 bases). From germline, CDR1 is MNHEY and CDR2 SMNVEV (reference sequence). Trimming cost V 7 bases and J 4 bases, with 22 bases left between them. The CDR3 is 17 residues long.

This clone was found once. The chain has TRBV12-5 and TRBJ1-1, with D unclear. Germline loops: CDR1 LGHNT, CDR2 FRNRAP. CDR3 length: 15 residues. Trimming removed 0 bases from V and 4 bases from J, with 12 bases in between. In nucleotides, the CDR3 is TGTGCTAGTGGTTTGGTAATCAGCGAGAGCACTGAAGCTTTCTTT. As protein: CASGLVISESTEAFF.

This chain joins TRBV19 and TRBJ1-1; 7 bases are shared with TRBD1. The CDR3 is 11 residues long. The V and J ends lost 5 bases and 8 bases, in that order; junction bases with no gene match: 2. Germline values: CDR1 LNHDA, CDR2 SQIVND (reference sequence). CDR3 bases: TGTGCCAGTAGTGGACAGGCAGAAGCTTTCTTT. Translated, it gives CASSGQAEAFF.

The chain recombines TRBV6-1 with TRBJ2-5; D gene ambiguous. Germline loops: CDR1 MNHNS, CDR2 SASEGT. V was trimmed by 10 bases and J by 3 bases, leaving 6 bases between them. The CDR3 runs 10 residues. The CDR3 DNA reads TGTGCCACCACTGAAGAGACCCAGTACTTC. Its translation: CATTEETQYF.

The V call is TRBV15, the J call TRBJ2-3; possible D gene TRBD1, 7 bases. The CDR3 covers 18 residues. V was trimmed by 5 bases and J by 4 bases, leaving 25 bases between them. Germline V CDR1 and CDR2: LNHNV, YYDKDF (reference sequence). The CDR3 coding sequence is TGTGCCACCAGCGGCCTCTCCACCTCAGGGGGGAAGTCAGATACGCAGTATTTT. Translated, it gives CATSGLSTSGGKSDTQYF.

The V call is TRBV19, the J call TRBJ2-7; weak D call: TRBD1 (5 bases). This CDR3 region has 13 residues. V shed 5 bases and J shed 1 base, with 9 bases lying between them. Germline CDR1 LNHDA, CDR2 SQIVND (reference sequence). The CDR3 DNA is TGTGCCAGTAGTCCAGGGCCATCCTACGAGCAGTACTTC. Encoded protein: CASSPGPSYEQYF.

The genes are TRBV5-1 and TRBJ2-2; 9 bases are a match to TRBD1. The CDR3 extends over 16 amino acids. The V and J ends lost 4 bases and 4 bases, in that order; junction bases with no gene match: 8. CDR1 and CDR2 from the germline V gene are SGHRS and YFSETQ. CDR3 bases: TGCGCCAGCAGCCTTCGGACAGGGGACCTCACCGGGGAGCTGTTTTTT. Translated, it gives CASSLRTGDLTGELFF.

J is TRBJ1-5 and V is TRBV2; a possible D gene is TRBD1 (5 bases). CDR3 length equals 15 residues. V shed 6 bases and J shed 9 bases, with 21 bases lying between them. The V gene's germline CDR1 is SNHLY and CDR2 FYNNEI. CDR3 amino acids: CASSPFGALPGPQHF. The CDR3 nucleotides are TGTGCCAGCAGCCCTTTTGGGGCCCTACCTGGGCCCCAGCATTTT.

This chain joins TRBV9 and TRBJ1-5; 8 bases are shared with TRBD1. Germline CDR1 is SGDLS and CDR2 is YYNGEE. J gave up 4 bases and V 5 bases, and 5 bases lay outside the gene matches. The CDR3 loop spans 14 amino acids. This chain's CDR3 is CASSGTGSNQPQHF. CDR3 DNA: TGTGCCAGCAGTGGGACAGGATCGAATCAGCCCCAGCATTTT.

This chain links TRBV4-1 with TRBJ2-1, with D unclear. The CDR3 spans 16 residues. Trimming pared 0 bases from V and 6 bases from J, leaving 15 bases between. CDR1 is MGHRA and CDR2 is YSYEKL in the germline V gene. The CDR3 reads CASSQDLQVLGNEQFF. DNA of the CDR3: TGCGCCAGCAGCCAAGATCTTCAGGTTTTAGGCAATGAGCAGTTCTTC.

V and J are TRBV2 and TRBJ1-4, with unresolved D. V dropped 7 bases and J dropped 5 bases, with 11 bases sitting between them. CDR1 is SNHLY, CDR2 FYNNEI, per germline. CDR3 length: 13 amino acids. The CDR3 coding sequence is TGTGCCAGCATGAACAGCCGGAATGAAAAACTGTTTTTT. The encoded protein is CASMNSRNEKLFF.

The J gene is TRBJ2-1, the V gene TRBV6-4; 13 bases match TRBD2. J lost 10 bases, V lost 10 bases, and 13 bases had no gene match. In germline, CDR1 is MRHNA, CDR2 SNTAGT. The CDR3 contains 15 residues. Written as DNA, the CDR3 is TGTGCCACCGCCCGACTAGCGGGGGGCCCTAGGGAGCAGTTCTTC. Its translation is CATARLAGGPREQFF.

The V gene is TRBV28, the J gene TRBJ2-1; a weak D match, TRBD2 (6 bases). The CDR3 loop spans 14 amino acids. Per germline, CDR1 MDHEN and CDR2 SYDVKM. V shed 4 bases and J shed 4 bases, with 11 bases lying between them. Here the CDR3 reads CASSWVAAYNEQFF. The CDR3 coding sequence is TGTGCCAGCAGTTGGGTAGCGGCATACAATGAGCAGTTCTTC.